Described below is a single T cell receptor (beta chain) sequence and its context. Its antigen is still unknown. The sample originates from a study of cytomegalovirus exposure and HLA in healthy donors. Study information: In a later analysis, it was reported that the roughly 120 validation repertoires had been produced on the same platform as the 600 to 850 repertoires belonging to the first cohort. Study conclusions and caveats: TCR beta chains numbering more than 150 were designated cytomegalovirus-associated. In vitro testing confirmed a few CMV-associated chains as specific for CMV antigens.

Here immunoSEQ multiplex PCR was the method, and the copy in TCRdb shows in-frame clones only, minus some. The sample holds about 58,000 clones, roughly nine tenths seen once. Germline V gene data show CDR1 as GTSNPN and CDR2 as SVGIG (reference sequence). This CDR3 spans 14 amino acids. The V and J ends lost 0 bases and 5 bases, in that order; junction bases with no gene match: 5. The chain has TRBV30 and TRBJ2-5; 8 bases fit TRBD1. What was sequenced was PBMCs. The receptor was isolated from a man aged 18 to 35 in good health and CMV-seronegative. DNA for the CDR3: TGTGCCTGGAGTGTACAGGGGGGTAGGGAGACCCAGTACTTC. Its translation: CAWSVQGGRETQYF. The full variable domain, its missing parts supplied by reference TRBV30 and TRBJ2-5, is SQTIHQWPATLVQPVGSPLSLECTVEGTSNPNLYWYRQAAGRGLQLLFYSVGIGQISSEVPQNLSASRPQDRQFILSSKKLLLSDSGFYLCAWSVQGGRETQYFGPGTRLLVL.